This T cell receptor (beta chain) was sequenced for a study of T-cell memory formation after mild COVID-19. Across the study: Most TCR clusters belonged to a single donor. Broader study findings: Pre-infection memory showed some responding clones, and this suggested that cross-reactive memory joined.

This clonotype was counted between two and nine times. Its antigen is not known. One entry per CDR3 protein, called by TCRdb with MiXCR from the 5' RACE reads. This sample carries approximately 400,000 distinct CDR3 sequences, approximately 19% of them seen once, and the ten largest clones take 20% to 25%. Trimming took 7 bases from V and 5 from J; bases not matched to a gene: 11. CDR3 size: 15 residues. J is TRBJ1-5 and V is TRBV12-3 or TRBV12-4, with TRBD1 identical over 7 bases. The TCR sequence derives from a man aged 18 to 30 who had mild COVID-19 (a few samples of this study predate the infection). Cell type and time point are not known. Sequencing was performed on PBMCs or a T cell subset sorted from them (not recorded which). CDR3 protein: CASTPHAGGYQPQHF. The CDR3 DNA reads TGTGCCAGCACCCCTCACGCAGGGGGGTATCAGCCCCAGCATTTT.